The 15 T cell receptor beta chains below come from one sample, sequenced in a study of cytomegalovirus exposure and HLA in healthy donors. The PCR employed 60 Vbeta primers together with 13 Jbeta primers. Measured with immunoSEQ multiplex PCR; TCRdb has only the in-frame clones, and not every one. The table has more than 100,000 clones, roughly 85% seen once. The sequenced material came from PBMCs. These TCRs come from a middle-aged man in good health and CMV-seronegative.

V is TRBV5-1 and J is TRBJ2-1, with TRBD2 identical over 9 bases. Germline V gene lookup returns CDR1 SGHRS and CDR2 YFSETQ. Trimming removed 0 bases from V and 5 bases from J; junction bases left unmatched: 3. This CDR3 spans 15 amino acids. The DNA of the CDR3 is TGCGCCAGCAGCTTGGAAGCGGGAGGCCACAATGAGCAGTTCTTC. Amino acid sequence: CASSLEAGGHNEQFF.

V usage is TRBV18 and J usage is TRBJ2-5; no clear D. Germline CDR1 is KGHSH and CDR2 is LQKENI. Trimming took off 6 bases at V and 5 bases at J, with 10 bases between the two ends. The CDR3 is made up of 12 amino acids. This chain's CDR3 is CASSPSRETQYF. The CDR3 DNA sequence: TGTGCCAGCTCCCCATCCCGGGAGACCCAGTACTTC.

This clone is a singleton in its sample. This sequence joins TRBV7-8 and TRBJ2-7; D not certain. Trimming pared 1 base from V and 5 bases from J, leaving 6 bases between. Germline loops: CDR1 SGHVS, CDR2 FQNEAQ. The CDR3 spans 12 residues. CDR3 region: CASSLVPDEQYF. The CDR3 nucleotides are TGTGCCAGCAGCTTAGTCCCAGACGAGCAGTACTTC.

This clone was picked up one time. The V gene is TRBV7-2, the J gene TRBJ1-6; 10 nucleotides align to TRBD1. Germline lookup yields CDR1 SGHTA and CDR2 FQGNSA. There are 15 residues in the CDR3. V was clipped by 6 bases and J by 10 bases; unmatched bases: 9. In DNA, the CDR3 is TGTGCCAGCAGGCTCCCGGGGACAGGGGACTCACCCCTCCACTTT. This gives the protein CASRLPGTGDSPLHF.

The CDR3, as DNA: TGTGCCAGCACTTGGGGAGTCGGCACAGATACGCAGTATTTT. It specifies CASTWGVGTDTQYF. The chain links TRBV11-1 to TRBJ2-3; D is perhaps TRBD2 (5 bases). The CDR3 length is 14 residues. Trimming left V 7 bases short and J 1 base short, with 12 bases between. Germline CDR1 is SGHAT and CDR2 is FQDESV (reference sequence). Filled out from reference TRBV11-1 and TRBJ2-3, the complete variable domain reads EAEVAQSPRYKITEKSQAVAFWCDPISGHATLYWYRQILGQGPELLVQFQDESVVDDSQLPKDRFSAERLKGVDSTLKIQPAELGDSAMYLCASTWGVGTDTQYFGPGTRLTVL.

The chain joins TRBV7-8 to TRBJ2-3, with 8 bases fitting TRBD1. CDR3 length: 18 amino acids. Looked up from germline, CDR1 is SGHVS and CDR2 is FQNEAQ. Losses at the gene ends were 2 bases for V and 2 bases for J; bases not matched to a gene: 12. The CDR3 here is CASSLKIRGTGDTDTQYF. CDR3 in DNA: TGTGCCAGCAGCTTAAAGATTCGGGGGACAGGAGACACAGATACGCAGTATTTT.

This clone was picked up one time. J is TRBJ2-3 and V is TRBV5-1; D unclear. This CDR3 contains 12 residues. Trimming pared 4 bases from V and 0 bases from J, leaving 3 bases between. From germline, CDR1 is SGHRS and CDR2 YFSETQ. The CDR3, as DNA: TGCGCCAGCAGCCCTAGCACAGATACGCAGTATTTT. It yields the protein CASSPSTDTQYF. The full variable domain, with the rest looked up from reference TRBV5-1 and TRBJ2-3, is KAGVTQTPRYLIKTRGQQVTLSCSPISGHRSVSWYQQTPGQGLQFLFEYFSETQRNKGNFPGRFSGRQFSNSRSEMNVSTLELGDSALYLCASSPSTDTQYFGPGTRLTVL.

V and J are TRBV6-5 and TRBJ2-7, with D perhaps matching TRBD1 (6 bases). This CDR3 comprises 11 residues. The V gene lost 7 bases and the J gene lost 5 bases, with 9 bases spanning the gap. CDR1 and CDR2 from the germline V gene are MNHEY and SVGAGI. As DNA, the CDR3 is TGTGCCAGCACACAGGGAAACGAGCAGTACTTC. Its protein is CASTQGNEQYF.

This sequence joins TRBV9 and TRBJ2-1; D gene uncertain. Germline values: CDR1 SGDLS, CDR2 YYNGEE. V lost 4 bases to trimming and J lost 0 bases, with 5 bases between them. This CDR3 has 13 residues. The DNA of the CDR3 is TGTGCCAGCAGCCACACCTCCTACAATGAGCAGTTCTTC. Amino acids: CASSHTSYNEQFF.

The V and J genes are TRBV7-2 and TRBJ1-3; D remains unclear. This CDR3 contains 15 residues. From germline, CDR1 is SGHTA and CDR2 FQGNSA. Trimming shortened V by 2 bases and J by 1 base, and 9 bases separated the two germline ends. CDR3 bases: TGTGCCAGCAGCTTACGTCGAGAATCTGGAAACACCATATATTTT. Its translation: CASSLRRESGNTIYF.

This rearrangement joins TRBV28 to TRBJ1-6; D not certain. This CDR3 comprises 14 residues. The V and J ends lost 3 bases and 5 bases respectively, with 8 bases between them. Germline V gene data show CDR1 as MDHEN and CDR2 as SYDVKM. Here the CDR3 DNA reads TGTGCCAGCAGTTTCTCCGCGGATAATTCACCCCTCCACTTT. This codes for CASSFSADNSPLHF.

This rearrangement joins TRBV28 to TRBJ2-7; 8 nucleotides match TRBD1. V was clipped by 1 base and J by 4 bases; unmatched bases: 9. Per germline, CDR1 MDHEN and CDR2 SYDVKM. The CDR3 sequence is 16 residues long. CDR3 region: CASSLYRTGSSYEQYF. In DNA form, the CDR3 reads TGTGCCAGCAGTTTATACAGGACAGGGTCCTCTTACGAGCAGTACTTC.

This clone was found a few times. The V and J genes are TRBV18 and TRBJ2-1; D gene ambiguous. The CDR3 has 16 residues. Trimming shortened V by 5 bases and J by 3 bases, and 17 bases separated the two germline ends. Germline loops: CDR1 KGHSH, CDR2 LQKENI. The CDR3 sequence: CASSSKRLPVYNEQFF. CDR3 bases: TGTGCCAGCTCAAGCAAGAGACTGCCCGTCTACAATGAGCAGTTCTTC.

The chain combines TRBV11-3 with TRBJ2-2, with 8 bases lining up with TRBD2. From germline, CDR1 is SGHNT and CDR2 YENEEA. This CDR3 spans 14 amino acids. V was pared by 3 bases and J by 6 bases, with 3 bases of the junction left unmatched. The CDR3 region is CASSLFGGAGELFF. CDR3 nucleotides: TGTGCCAGCAGCTTGTTCGGGGGGGCCGGGGAGCTGTTTTTT.

The V call is TRBV10-3, the J call TRBJ1-2; D might be TRBD1 (5 bases). V shed 6 bases and J shed 3 bases, with 14 bases lying between them. Germline-derived CDR1 and CDR2 are ENHRY and SYGVKD. The CDR3 length is 14 residues. CDR3 protein: CAIREGRGDYGYTF. Written as DNA, the CDR3 is TGTGCCATCAGAGAGGGGCGGGGGGACTATGGCTACACCTTC.